These 31 T cell receptor beta chains came from one sample sequenced in a study of shared clonotypes between healthy human individuals. The table came from immunoSEQ multiplex PCR; TCRdb's copy has only in-frame clones and leaves some out. This table has 500,000 to 550,000 clones, 90% to 96% appearing once. Source material: naive CD4+ T cells sorted from blood. Subset of the sample: CD45RA+ positively selected. These TCRs come from a woman younger than 45 in good health.

The chain combines TRBV2 with TRBJ2-5, with D hard to call. The DNA end favors TRBJ2-7, so the J call may be wrong. The CDR3 spans 12 residues. CDR1 and CDR2 (germline): SNHLY, FYNNEI. In DNA, the CDR3 is TGTGCCAGCAGTATCTCCTACTACGAGCAGTACTTC. The encoded protein is CASSISYYEQYF.

The chain combines TRBV9 with TRBJ2-3; 12 bases are shared with TRBD2. This CDR3 has 16 amino acids. Germline CDR1 SGDLS, CDR2 YYNGEE. V shed 2 bases and J 4 bases; nucleotides not matched to a gene: 5. The CDR3 sequence is CASSVRLAGGADTQYF. DNA of the CDR3: TGTGCCAGCAGCGTGAGGCTAGCGGGAGGGGCAGATACGCAGTATTTT.

This chain uses TRBV5-4 with TRBJ2-3; 10 positions agree with TRBD1. Germline assignment: CDR1 SGHNT and CDR2 YYREEE (reference sequence). Trimming cost V 5 bases and J 3 bases; bases outside gene matches: 6. This CDR3 spans 15 amino acids. The CDR3 sequence is CASRSGQGGTDTQYF. The CDR3 nucleotides are TGTGCCAGCAGATCCGGACAGGGGGGAACAGATACGCAGTATTTT. The variable domain in full, completed from reference TRBV5-4 and TRBJ2-3, reads ETGVTQSPTHLIKTRGQQVTLRCSSQSGHNTVSWYQQALGQGPQFIFQYYREEENGRGNFPPRFSGLQFPNYSSELNVNALELDDSALYLCASRSGQGGTDTQYFGPGTRLTVL.

This clone has only one observation. This chain links TRBV7-6 with TRBJ2-1; 10 bases are shared with TRBD1. The germline CDR1 and CDR2 sequences are SGHVS and FNYEAQ. This CDR3 has 15 residues. V trimming: 2 bases; J trimming: 5 bases; junction bases outside the gene matches: 3. The CDR3 here is CASSLLGQGNNEQFF. The CDR3 nucleotides are TGTGCCAGCAGCTTATTGGGACAGGGGAACAATGAGCAGTTCTTC.

This chain joins TRBV6-5 and TRBJ1-1, with 7 nucleotides matching TRBD1. This CDR3 is 14 amino acids long. CDR1 is MNHEY and CDR2 is SVGAGI in the germline V gene. V gave up 5 bases and J gave up 0 bases; unmatched junction bases: 3. The CDR3 reads CASSRDSMNTEAFF. The CDR3, as DNA: TGTGCCAGCAGTAGGGACAGTATGAACACTGAAGCTTTCTTT.

The chain carries TRBV10-1 and TRBJ2-7; 7 positions match TRBD1. CDR3 length: 17 amino acids. V lost 10 bases, J lost 0 bases, and 18 bases stayed unmatched. The germline V gene encodes CDR1 WNHNN and CDR2 SYGVQD (reference sequence). The CDR3 nucleotides read TGCGCCACCGCCAAAACCGGGACAGCCTTCTCCTCCTACGAGCAGTACTTC. Amino acid sequence: CATAKTGTAFSSYEQYF.

The table lists this clone with a count of one. The V gene is TRBV25-1, the J gene TRBJ1-1; D gene ambiguous. Trimming removed 5 bases from V and 1 base from J, with 5 bases in between. The CDR3 has 12 residues. Germline V CDR1 and CDR2: MGHDK, SYGVNS. The CDR3 spells CASSFGNTEAFF. As DNA, the CDR3 is TGTGCCAGCAGTTTCGGGAACACTGAAGCTTTCTTT. Full variable domain (remainder filled in from reference TRBV25-1 and TRBJ1-1): EADIYQTPRYLVIGTGKKITLECSQTMGHDKMYWYQQDPGMELHLIHYSYGVNSTEKGDLSSESTVSRIRTEHFPLTLESARPSHTSQYLCASSFGNTEAFFGQGTRLTVV.

In its sample, this clone was seen once. The rearrangement joins TRBV6-1 to TRBJ2-7, with D unresolved. This CDR3 is 14 amino acids long. Germline assignment: CDR1 MNHNS and CDR2 SASEGT. Between the trimmed V and J ends, which lost 7 bases and 1 base, there was a span of 14 bases. DNA of the CDR3: TGTGCCAGCAAGGGAACAGCCGTGTCCTACGAGCAGTACTTC. This codes for CASKGTAVSYEQYF.

The CDR3 is CASSVSGRAEQFF. In DNA form, the CDR3 reads TGTGCCAGCAGTGTTTCAGGTAGGGCGGAGCAGTTCTTC. The rearrangement uses TRBV6-1 and TRBJ2-1; unclear D gene. The CDR3 has 13 amino acids. V was clipped by 4 bases and J by 10 bases, with 14 bases between them. Germline V gives CDR1 MNHNS, CDR2 SASEGT.

The chain uses TRBV7-2 and TRBJ2-7, with 8 nucleotides matching TRBD2. The CDR3 runs 15 residues. Germline lookup yields CDR1 SGHTA and CDR2 FQGNSA. The ends lost 5 bases at V and 4 bases at J; junction bases unmatched: 10. The CDR3 DNA is TGTGCCAGCAGCCTGAGCGGGAGTTTGGTATACGAGCAGTACTTC. Protein: CASSLSGSLVYEQYF. Full variable domain (outside the CDR3, taken from reference TRBV7-2 and TRBJ2-7): GAGVSQSPSNKVTEKGKDVELRCDPISGHTALYWYRQSLGQGLEFLIYFQGNSAPDKSGLPSDRFSAERTGGSVSTLTIQRTQQEDSAVYLCASSLSGSLVYEQYFGPGTRLTVT.

The genes are TRBV5-1 and TRBJ2-7; tentatively, D is TRBD1 (6 bases). From germline, CDR1 is SGHRS and CDR2 YFSETQ. Trimming cost V 4 bases and J 3 bases, with 23 bases left between them. The CDR3 contains 17 residues. CDR3 bases: TGCGCCAGCAGCCTCCTTCTTGGGGGCGACGACTACTACGAGCAGTACTTC. Encoded protein: CASSLLLGGDDYYEQYF.

DNA of the CDR3: TGTGCCAGCAGCCAAGGACACTCTGGAAACACCATATATTTT. Translation: CASSQGHSGNTIYF. V is TRBV4-2 and J is TRBJ1-3; D uncertain. The length of the CDR3 is 14 residues. CDR1 is LGHNA, CDR2 YNFKEQ, per germline. Trimming removed 1 base from V and 0 bases from J, with 4 bases in between.

This clone was recorded only once. J is TRBJ2-7 and V is TRBV28; TRBD2 agrees at 13 bases. This CDR3 spans 16 amino acids. Germline CDR1 is MDHEN and CDR2 is SYDVKM. The V segment lost 6 bases and the J segment 5 bases; nucleotides outside the gene matches: 10. This CDR3 is CASRLWTSGRVHEQYF. The CDR3 region has the DNA TGTGCCAGCAGGCTGTGGACTAGCGGGAGAGTCCACGAGCAGTACTTC. The whole variable domain, remainder taken from reference TRBV28 and TRBJ2-7, is DVKVTQSSRYLVKRTGEKVFLECVQDMDHENMFWYRQDPGLGLRLIYFSYDVKMKEKGDIPEGYSVSREKKERFSLILESASTNQTSMYLCASRLWTSGRVHEQYFGPGTRLTVT.

This clone was seen only once. The genes are TRBV5-1 and TRBJ2-7, with D perhaps matching TRBD1 or TRBD2 (5 bases each). The CDR3 covers 16 residues. Germline V gives CDR1 SGHRS, CDR2 YFSETQ. V was clipped by 1 base and J by 0 bases, with 14 bases between them. DNA of the CDR3: TGCGCCAGCAGCTTGACCACCGGGACGGCCTCCTACGAGCAGTACTTC. Its protein product is CASSLTTGTASYEQYF.

This sequence joins TRBV6-5 and TRBJ1-2, with D possibly TRBD1 on 5 matching bases. The germline gives CDR1 MNHEY, CDR2 SVGAGI. V was pared by 6 bases and J by 4 bases, with 15 bases between. The CDR3 spans 14 residues. The CDR3 reads CASRRGTYIYGYTF. The CDR3 DNA reads TGTGCCAGCAGACGGGGGACGTATATCTATGGCTACACCTTC.

The gene calls are TRBV11-2 and TRBJ2-5, with TRBD1 identical over 8 bases. V lost 5 bases to trimming and J lost 4 bases; unmatched junction nucleotides: 9. In germline, CDR1 is SGHAT, CDR2 FQNNGV. The CDR3 extends over 15 amino acids. CDR3 protein: CASSVQRTGSETQYF. DNA for the CDR3: TGTGCCAGCAGCGTACAGAGGACAGGGTCAGAGACCCAGTACTTC. Full variable domain (outside the CDR3, taken from reference TRBV11-2 and TRBJ2-5): EAGVAQSPRYKIIEKRQSVAFWCNPISGHATLYWYQQILGQGPKLLIQFQNNGVVDDSQLPKDRFSAERLKGVDSTLKIQPAKLEDSAVYLCASSVQRTGSETQYFGPGTRLLVL.

The chain uses TRBV28 and TRBJ2-7; D unclear. CDR1 and CDR2 from the germline V gene are MDHEN and SYDVKM. The CDR3 runs to 15 residues. The V end was cut by 4 bases, the J end by 3 bases, with 16 bases between. CDR3 bases: TGTGCCAGCAGTTCCCCTCCCCCCCTCTACTACGAGCAGTACTTC. This sequence encodes CASSSPPPLYYEQYF.

This chain joins TRBV6-4 and TRBJ2-1; the match to TRBD2 covers 12 bases. V dropped 4 bases and J dropped 8; count of bases not matched to a gene: 12. The CDR3 covers 17 residues. Germline-derived CDR1 and CDR2 are MRHNA and SNTAGT. CDR3 residues: CASSGRRLAGGPDEQFF. In DNA form, the CDR3 reads TGTGCCAGCAGTGGGAGGAGGCTAGCGGGAGGGCCCGATGAGCAGTTCTTC.

The chain links TRBV7-8 to TRBJ1-2; D ambiguous. Per germline, CDR1 SGHVS and CDR2 FQNEAQ. Trimming took 0 bases from V and 4 from J, leaving 9 bases between them. The CDR3 spans 14 residues. CDR3 DNA: TGTGCCAGCAGCTTAGCGCTTACCTCCTATGGCTACACCTTC. Amino acids: CASSLALTSYGYTF. The complete variable domain, with remaining parts taken from reference TRBV7-8 and TRBJ1-2, reads GAGVSQSPRYKVAKRGQDVALRCDPISGHVSLFWYQQALGQGPEFLTYFQNEAQLDKSGLPSDRFFAERPEGSVSTLKIQRTQQEDSAVYLCASSLALTSYGYTFGSGTRLTVV.

This sequence joins TRBV6-1 and TRBJ2-7; 13 positions agree with TRBD2. Trimming cost V 3 bases and J 3 bases; bases outside gene matches: 2. The CDR3 contains 15 residues. Germline V gene lookup returns CDR1 MNHNS and CDR2 SASEGT. The CDR3 loop is CASSDWTSGGYEQYF. In DNA form, the CDR3 reads TGTGCCAGCAGTGATTGGACTAGCGGGGGCTACGAGCAGTACTTC.

The gene calls are TRBV6-5 and TRBJ1-1, with D perhaps matching TRBD1 (6 bases). This CDR3 region has 15 residues. Germline CDR1 and CDR2: MNHEY and SVGAGI. V shed 5 bases and J shed 5 bases, with 18 bases lying between them. CDR3: CASSRVQGRGTEAFF. CDR3 coding DNA: TGTGCCAGCAGTCGTGTACAGGGAAGGGGAACTGAAGCTTTCTTT.

The CDR3 spells CASSDTGTGEHTEAFF. The CDR3 bases are TGCGCCAGCAGCGACACCGGTACGGGGGAACACACTGAAGCTTTCTTT. V is TRBV5-1 and J is TRBJ1-1, with a weak D call TRBD1 (5 bases). The length of the CDR3 is 16 residues. CDR1 SGHRS and CDR2 YFSETQ come from the germline V gene. Deletions cut 4 bases from V and 3 bases from J, with 19 bases between.

The sample holds one count of this clone. This chain links TRBV7-8 with TRBJ1-3; 7 bases line up with TRBD1. Germline assignment: CDR1 SGHVS and CDR2 FQNEAQ. With V trimmed by 3 bases and J by 0 bases, 5 bases remained unmatched. The CDR3 totals 16 residues. CDR3 sequence (DNA): TGTGCCAGCAGCTTTGGGACAGCCATCTCTGGAAACACCATATATTTT. Its translation: CASSFGTAISGNTIYF.

The gene calls are TRBV18 and TRBJ2-6, with D possibly being TRBD1 or TRBD2 (5 bases each). The CDR3 is made up of 15 amino acids. V was shortened by 8 bases and J by 2 bases, with 13 bases between the two germline ends. Germline loops: CDR1 KGHSH, CDR2 LQKENI. The CDR3 coding sequence is TGTGCCAGCGCCCGAGGGGTTGCTGGGGCCAACGTCCTGACTTTC. Translated, it gives CASARGVAGANVLTF.

The chain couples TRBV5-6 to TRBJ2-7, with 9 bases that match TRBD1. CDR3 length equals 15 residues. Germline values: CDR1 SGHDT, CDR2 YYEEEE. The ends lost 5 bases at V and 1 base at J; junction bases unmatched: 7. CDR3 nucleotide sequence: TGTGCCAGCAGACGCAAGGGACAGGGATCCTACGAGCAGTACTTC. Translated: CASRRKGQGSYEQYF.

This clone was seen only once. The chain recombines TRBV6-5 with TRBJ2-7; TRBD2 agrees at 9 bases. V lost 6 bases to trimming and J lost 3 bases; unmatched junction nucleotides: 6. The CDR3 has 14 residues. Germline V lookup: CDR1 MNHEY, CDR2 SVGAGI. The CDR3 protein is CASRRLAVSYEQYF. Here the CDR3 DNA reads TGTGCCAGCAGGCGACTAGCGGTGAGCTACGAGCAGTACTTC.

The V and J genes are TRBV28 and TRBJ2-7; D is unresolved. V was pared by 8 bases and J by 2 bases, with 4 bases between. Germline CDR1 is MDHEN and CDR2 is SYDVKM. CDR3 length: 10 residues. CDR3 region: CASAAYEQYF. Written as DNA, the CDR3 is TGTGCCAGCGCTGCCTACGAGCAGTACTTC. The full variable domain, its missing parts supplied by reference TRBV28 and TRBJ2-7, is DVKVTQSSRYLVKRTGEKVFLECVQDMDHENMFWYRQDPGLGLRLIYFSYDVKMKEKGDIPEGYSVSREKKERFSLILESASTNQTSMYLCASAAYEQYFGPGTRLTVT.

The rearrangement links TRBV27 to TRBJ2-7, with D maybe TRBD1 (5 bases). Germline values: CDR1 MNHEY, CDR2 SMNVEV (reference sequence). The CDR3 covers 13 residues. The V and J ends lost 1 base and 3 bases respectively, with 7 bases between them. The CDR3 protein is CASSLFQGYEQYF. The CDR3 DNA is TGTGCCAGCAGTTTATTTCAGGGCTACGAGCAGTACTTC.

V and J are TRBV4-1 and TRBJ1-2; D is unresolved. The germline gives CDR1 MGHRA, CDR2 YSYEKL. The CDR3 consists of 15 residues. Trimming shortened V by 1 base and J by 0 bases, and 9 bases separated the two germline ends. For the CDR3, the DNA is TGCGCCAGCAGCCAAGTTGCAGGTACTAACTATGGCTACACCTTC. It codes for CASSQVAGTNYGYTF.

This clone was seen only once. The chain carries TRBV2 and TRBJ1-5; D is perhaps TRBD1 (5 bases). The CDR3 is made up of 15 amino acids. Per germline, CDR1 SNHLY and CDR2 FYNNEI. V shed 4 bases and J shed 0 bases, with 10 bases lying between them. DNA of the CDR3: TGTGCCAGCAGTGCAGTGGGGGTTAGCAATCAGCCCCAGCATTTT. Translating gives CASSAVGVSNQPQHF. Based on the CDR3 plus reference TRBV2 and TRBJ1-5, the full variable domain is EPEVTQTPSHQVTQMGQEVILRCVPISNHLYFYWYRQILGQKVEFLVSFYNNEISEKSEIFDDQFSVERPDGSNFTLKIRSTKLEDSAMYFCASSAVGVSNQPQHFGDGTRLSIL.

The chain employs TRBV2 and TRBJ1-1; no firm D call. CDR1 SNHLY and CDR2 FYNNEI come from the germline V gene. The CDR3 sequence is 14 residues long. V was trimmed by 5 bases and J by 2 bases, leaving 12 bases between them. The CDR3 region is CASSYKLVNTEAFF. CDR3 in DNA: TGTGCCAGCAGTTACAAATTAGTAAACACTGAAGCTTTCTTT. Together with reference TRBV2 and TRBJ1-1, the CDR3 gives the full variable domain: EPEVTQTPSHQVTQMGQEVILRCVPISNHLYFYWYRQILGQKVEFLVSFYNNEISEKSEIFDDQFSVERPDGSNFTLKIRSTKLEDSAMYFCASSYKLVNTEAFFGQGTRLTVV.